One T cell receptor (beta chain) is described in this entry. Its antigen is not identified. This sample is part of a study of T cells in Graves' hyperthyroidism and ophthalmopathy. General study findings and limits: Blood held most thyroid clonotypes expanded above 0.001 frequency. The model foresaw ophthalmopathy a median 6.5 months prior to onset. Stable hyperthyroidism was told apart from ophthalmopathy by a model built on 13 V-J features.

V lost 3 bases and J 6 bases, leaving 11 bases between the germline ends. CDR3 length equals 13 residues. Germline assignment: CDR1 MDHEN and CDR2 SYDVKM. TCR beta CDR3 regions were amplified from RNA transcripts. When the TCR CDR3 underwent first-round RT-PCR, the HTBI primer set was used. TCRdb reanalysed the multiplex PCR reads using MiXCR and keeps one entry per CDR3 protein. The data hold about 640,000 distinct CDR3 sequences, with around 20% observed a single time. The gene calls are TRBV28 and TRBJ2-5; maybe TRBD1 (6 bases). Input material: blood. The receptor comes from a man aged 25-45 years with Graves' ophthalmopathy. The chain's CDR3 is CASSFQGRKTQYF. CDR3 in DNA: TGTGCCAGCAGTTTTCAGGGGCGTAAGACCCAGTACTTC.